The 27 T cell receptor beta chains listed next were all sequenced from one sample in a study of immune cell composition in non-small cell lung cancer. The normal lung sample lay at least 3 cm, and maximally far, from the tumour. Some clones are missing from TCRdb's copy, which holds only in-frame ones; the method was immunoSEQ multiplex PCR. This sample has about 9,000 clones, with about 80% found just once. The material sequenced was non-adjacent lung tissue. The receptor source for this set is a human donor with non-small cell lung cancer.

This clone was recorded once. The V call is TRBV19, the J call TRBJ2-7, with 9 positions matching TRBD1. The CDR3 contains 14 residues. CDR1 is LNHDA and CDR2 is SQIVND in the germline V gene (reference sequence). V gave up 9 bases and J gave up 0 bases; unmatched junction bases: 6. In nucleotides, the CDR3 is TGTGCCAGCAGGACAGGGGCTTACTCCTACGAGCAGTACTTC. It specifies CASRTGAYSYEQYF.

The chain has TRBV2 and TRBJ2-3, with 8 bases lining up with TRBD2. This CDR3 comprises 16 residues. V lost 6 bases to trimming and J lost 6 bases; unmatched junction nucleotides: 14. The V gene's germline CDR1 is SNHLY and CDR2 FYNNEI. Here the CDR3 DNA reads TGTGCCAGCAGGGCCTTAGGAGCGGGGGCGGGGGATACGCAGTATTTT. Translated, it gives CASRALGAGAGDTQYF. The whole variable domain, filled in from reference TRBV2 and TRBJ2-3, reads EPEVTQTPSHQVTQMGQEVILRCVPISNHLYFYWYRQILGQKVEFLVSFYNNEISEKSEIFDDQFSVERPDGSNFTLKIRSTKLEDSAMYFCASRALGAGAGDTQYFGPGTRLTVL.

This CDR3 reads CSAGADTQYF. In DNA form, the CDR3 reads TGCAGTGCGGGGGCAGATACGCAGTATTTT. This rearrangement joins TRBV20-1 to TRBJ2-3; possibly TRBD1 or TRBD2 for D (5 bases each). This CDR3 comprises 10 residues. Germline V gene lookup returns CDR1 DFQATT and CDR2 SNEGSKA (reference sequence). Between the trimmed V and J ends, which lost 6 bases and 4 bases, there was a span of 5 bases.

Worth noting for this clone: Given a much more abundant clone one base away, this may be a read error. The genes are TRBV7-8 and TRBJ2-3; D remains ambiguous. The CDR3 has 14 amino acids. Germline CDR1 is SGHVS and CDR2 is FQNEAQ. Trimming left V 1 base short and J 2 bases short, with 7 bases between. CDR3 DNA: TGTGCCAGCAGCTTAGGTGGGGTCACAGATACGCAGTATTTT. The encoded protein is CASSLGGVTDTQYF.

V usage is TRBV19 and J usage is TRBJ2-3; possible D gene TRBD1, 5 bases. Germline CDR1 is LNHDA and CDR2 is SQIVND (reference sequence). V was clipped by 1 base and J by 2 bases, with 7 bases between them. The CDR3 has 14 amino acids. CDR3 nucleotide sequence: TGTGCCAGTAGTATAGGGACAATCACAGATACGCAGTATTTT. It encodes CASSIGTITDTQYF.

Only one count was recorded for this clone. J is TRBJ2-2 and V is TRBV7-9, with D unclear. Trimming left V 11 bases short and J 3 bases short, with 4 bases between. Looked up from germline, CDR1 is SEHNR and CDR2 is FQNEAQ (reference sequence). The CDR3 runs to 10 residues. CDR3 sequence (DNA): TGTGCCGCAGACACCGGGGAGCTGTTTTTT. Amino acid sequence: CAADTGELFF.

The CDR3 region has the DNA TGTGCCAGTAGTATCCGGGGCAGTGAGATTAGCAATCAGCCCCAGCATTTT. Translated, it gives CASSIRGSEISNQPQHF. The chain combines TRBV19 with TRBJ1-5; D possibly corresponds to TRBD1 (5 bases). Trimming removed 3 bases from V and 0 bases from J, with 15 bases in between. Germline V gene data show CDR1 as LNHDA and CDR2 as SQIVND (reference sequence). The CDR3 spans 17 residues.

This chain connects TRBV14 to TRBJ2-3; 12 bases are a match to TRBD2. Germline CDR1 and CDR2: SGHDN and FVKESK. The CDR3 consists of 15 residues. With V trimmed by 4 bases and J by 5 bases, 4 bases remained unmatched. The CDR3 sequence: CASSRLAGAVDTQYF. DNA for the CDR3: TGTGCCAGCAGCCGACTAGCGGGAGCTGTAGATACGCAGTATTTT.

The rearrangement uses TRBV6-5 and TRBJ2-1, with no clear D. The CDR3 loop spans 15 amino acids. Germline V CDR1 and CDR2: MNHEY, SVGAGI. With 4 bases removed from V and 5 bases from J, the gap between germline ends came to 15 bases. The CDR3: CASSFSLDLNNEQFF. Written as DNA, the CDR3 is TGTGCCAGCAGTTTTTCTCTGGACCTTAACAATGAGCAGTTCTTC.

The chain combines TRBV2 with TRBJ1-6; 8 nucleotides agree with TRBD1. The J segment lost 10 bases and the V segment lost 3 bases, leaving 8 bases of the junction unmatched. Germline V gene lookup returns CDR1 SNHLY and CDR2 FYNNEI. The CDR3 runs to 15 residues. The CDR3 DNA reads TGTGCCAGCAGTGAGGTCAGGGGGCCCCAATCACCCCTCCACTTT. Encoded protein: CASSEVRGPQSPLHF.

The chain joins TRBV4-3 to TRBJ2-1; weak D call: TRBD2 (5 bases). Germline V gene sequence: CDR1 LGHNA, CDR2 YSLEER. The CDR3 loop spans 16 amino acids. Trimming took off 3 bases at V and 0 bases at J, with 12 bases between the two ends. The DNA of the CDR3 is TGCGCCAGCAGCCACTTACTAGAGAGCTCCTACAATGAGCAGTTCTTC. Its translation is CASSHLLESSYNEQFF.

V gene TRBV4-1 combines with J gene TRBJ2-3; 12 positions match TRBD2. The CDR3 is 19 residues long. Germline V gives CDR1 MGHRA, CDR2 YSYEKL. Unmatched junction bases numbered 12, after V lost 4 bases and J lost 1 base. CDR3 nucleotide sequence: TGCGCCAGCAGCCCCTTGGGGCTAGCGGGGGGGCCTGGCACAGATACGCAGTATTTT. Its translation: CASSPLGLAGGPGTDTQYF.

The chain employs TRBV13 and TRBJ2-3; TRBD2 agrees at 12 bases. CDR1 is PRHDT and CDR2 is FYEKMQ in the germline V gene (reference sequence). With V trimmed by 2 bases and J by 4 bases, 7 bases remained unmatched. The CDR3 is 17 residues long. CDR3 region: CASSLLAGGPRADTQYF. CDR3 sequence (DNA): TGTGCCAGCAGCTTACTAGCGGGAGGGCCACGCGCAGATACGCAGTATTTT.

The J gene is TRBJ2-3, the V gene TRBV4-2; maybe TRBD2 (6 bases). V was trimmed by 3 bases and J by 0 bases, leaving 10 bases between them. The CDR3 covers 15 residues. The V gene's germline CDR1 is LGHNA and CDR2 YNFKEQ. CDR3 nucleotide sequence: TGTGCCAGCAGCCAGGTGGGGACTAGCACAGATACGCAGTATTTT. This translates into CASSQVGTSTDTQYF.

The CDR3 DNA reads TGTGCCAGCTCACGGGACTACGACATGACTGAAGCTTTCTTT. It specifies CASSRDYDMTEAFF. This rearrangement joins TRBV18 to TRBJ1-1; D is perhaps TRBD1 (5 bases). Trimming removed 4 bases at V and 5 bases at J, with 14 bases between. Looked up from germline, CDR1 is KGHSH and CDR2 is LQKENI. This CDR3 has 14 amino acids.

This chain links TRBV4-2 with TRBJ1-3, with D maybe TRBD1 (5 bases). V lost 6 bases and J 0 bases, leaving 9 bases between the germline ends. The CDR3 has 14 amino acids. The germline CDR1 and CDR2 sequences are LGHNA and YNFKEQ. The CDR3: CASSAGTSGNTIYF. The CDR3 nucleotides are TGTGCCAGCAGTGCGGGGACCTCTGGAAACACCATATATTTT.

V and J are TRBV30 and TRBJ2-5; D is ambiguous. The germline V gene has CDR1 GTSNPN and CDR2 SVGIG (reference sequence). CDR3 length: 11 amino acids. The V and J ends lost 2 bases and 5 bases respectively, with 6 bases between them. The CDR3 here is CAWSNTETQYF. CDR3 DNA: TGTGCCTGGAGTAATACGGAGACCCAGTACTTC.

The V call is TRBV7-9, the J call TRBJ2-7; D remains unclear. This CDR3 is 14 amino acids long. Germline CDR1 SEHNR, CDR2 FQNEAQ (reference sequence). The V gene lost 1 base and the J gene lost 2 bases, with 9 bases spanning the gap. The CDR3 sequence: CASSLETAPYEQYF. In DNA, the CDR3 is TGTGCCAGCAGCTTAGAGACGGCCCCCTACGAGCAGTACTTC.

CDR3 region: CASSLSGGAYNEQFF. In DNA form, the CDR3 reads TGTGCCAGCAGCCTAAGCGGGGGGGCCTACAATGAGCAGTTCTTC. V and J are TRBV11-2 and TRBJ2-1; TRBD2 agrees at 10 bases. V gave up 5 bases and J gave up 2 bases; unmatched junction bases: 3. The CDR3 is 15 amino acids. CDR1 and CDR2 from the germline V gene are SGHAT and FQNNGV.

The chain links TRBV7-8 to TRBJ2-7; 7 bases align to TRBD1. The junction had 6 bases not matched to a gene; V was cut back by 5 bases and J by 5 bases. CDR3 length equals 13 residues. CDR1 and CDR2 (germline): SGHVS, FQNEAQ. Here the CDR3 reads CASSSQTGNEQYF. The CDR3 nucleotides are TGTGCCAGCAGCAGCCAGACAGGGAACGAGCAGTACTTC.

The chain recombines TRBV5-1 with TRBJ2-2, with a possible D match to TRBD1 (6 bases). Germline V gives CDR1 SGHRS, CDR2 YFSETQ. The CDR3 is 16 residues long. V lost 5 bases, J lost 1 base, and 15 bases lay in between. The CDR3 DNA reads as TGCGCCAGCAGTCGTACAGGGCTGGGGAACACCGGGGAGCTGTTTTTT. It codes for CASSRTGLGNTGELFF. Looking up the rest from reference TRBV5-1 and TRBJ2-2 gives the full variable domain: KAGVTQTPRYLIKTRGQQVTLSCSPISGHRSVSWYQQTPGQGLQFLFEYFSETQRNKGNFPGRFSGRQFSNSRSEMNVSTLELGDSALYLCASSRTGLGNTGELFFGEGSRLTVL.

J is TRBJ1-5 and V is TRBV6-5; D gene uncertain. The CDR3 runs to 15 residues. Germline-derived CDR1 and CDR2 are MNHEY and SVGAGI. V lost 6 bases to trimming and J lost 1 base, with 13 bases between them. The chain's CDR3 is CASRLSANSNQPQHF. Here the CDR3 DNA reads TGTGCCAGCAGATTATCGGCCAACAGCAATCAGCCCCAGCATTTT.

This clone has more than one count but fewer than ten. This chain uses TRBV6-6 with TRBJ1-4; D is unresolved. Trimming shortened V by 6 bases and J by 4 bases, and 9 bases separated the two germline ends. CDR3 length equals 13 residues. Germline V CDR1 and CDR2: MNHNY, SVGAGI (reference sequence). The CDR3 spells CASSRTNNEKLFF. CDR3 DNA: TGTGCCAGCAGCCGTACTAATAATGAAAAACTGTTTTTT.

This clone was counted a few times. In DNA form, the CDR3 reads TGTGCCAGCAGCGCAGCGCCCGGGGATGGAGGCACTGAAGCTTTCTTT. Amino acid sequence: CASSAAPGDGGTEAFF. The chain joins TRBV7-9 to TRBJ1-1; D ambiguous. The V and J ends lost 5 bases and 4 bases respectively, with 20 bases between them. Germline V lookup: CDR1 SEHNR, CDR2 FQNEAQ (reference sequence). The CDR3 covers 16 residues.

V and J are TRBV4-2 and TRBJ2-2; the D gene is possibly TRBD2 (5 bases). The CDR3 has 16 amino acids. The germline CDR1 and CDR2 sequences are LGHNA and YNFKEQ. Trimming stripped 1 base from V and 4 bases from J, with 13 bases between. The CDR3 DNA follows: TGTGCCAGCAGCCAAGTTTCCGGGAAGCTCACCGGGGAGCTGTTTTTT. This translates into CASSQVSGKLTGELFF.

This sequence joins TRBV4-3 and TRBJ2-1; D unresolved. CDR1 LGHNA and CDR2 YSLEER come from the germline V gene. V lost 0 bases and J 4 bases, leaving 10 bases between the germline ends. The CDR3 totals 15 residues. This chain's CDR3 is CASSQEGLPYNEQFF. Written as DNA, the CDR3 is TGCGCCAGCAGCCAAGAAGGGCTCCCATACAATGAGCAGTTCTTC.

This clone came up a few times. V is TRBV28 and J is TRBJ2-1, with TRBD2 matching over 13 bases. The V gene's germline CDR1 is MDHEN and CDR2 SYDVKM. The CDR3 is 15 amino acids. J was trimmed by 6 bases and V by 7 bases; bases with no gene match: 6. The CDR3 bases are TGTGCCAGCACCCCCCGACTAGCGGGAGGCAATGAGCAGTTCTTC. Protein sequence: CASTPRLAGGNEQFF.